This T cell receptor (beta chain) was recorded in a study of spatial heterogeneity in lung cancer. Each molecule of TCR cDNA was tagged with one unique molecular identifier. Via MiXCR, TCRdb re-called the 5' RACE reads, giving one row per CDR3 protein. This sample has thousands of distinct CDR3 sequences, with roughly a tenth found just once. As to time point: sample taken at primary tumor resection. This clonotype is deemed medium-sized. The antigen remains unidentified. Study observations and caveats: How many expanded intratumoral alpha and beta TCRs were present tracked the tumor mutation count, which was a count of nonsynonymous mutations.

This material consisted of lung tumor tissue, taken at surgery. The TCR comes from a male donor with early-stage non-small cell lung cancer.

The CDR3 protein is CASSVEGGYGYTF. The CDR3, as DNA: TGCGCCAGCAGCGTTGAGGGAGGGTATGGCTACACCTTC. J is TRBJ1-2 and V is TRBV5-1; D call uncertain. Germline V lookup: CDR1 SGHRS, CDR2 YFSETQ. The ends were cut back, 4 bases at V and 5 bases at J, with 12 bases in the middle. The length of the CDR3 is 13 residues.